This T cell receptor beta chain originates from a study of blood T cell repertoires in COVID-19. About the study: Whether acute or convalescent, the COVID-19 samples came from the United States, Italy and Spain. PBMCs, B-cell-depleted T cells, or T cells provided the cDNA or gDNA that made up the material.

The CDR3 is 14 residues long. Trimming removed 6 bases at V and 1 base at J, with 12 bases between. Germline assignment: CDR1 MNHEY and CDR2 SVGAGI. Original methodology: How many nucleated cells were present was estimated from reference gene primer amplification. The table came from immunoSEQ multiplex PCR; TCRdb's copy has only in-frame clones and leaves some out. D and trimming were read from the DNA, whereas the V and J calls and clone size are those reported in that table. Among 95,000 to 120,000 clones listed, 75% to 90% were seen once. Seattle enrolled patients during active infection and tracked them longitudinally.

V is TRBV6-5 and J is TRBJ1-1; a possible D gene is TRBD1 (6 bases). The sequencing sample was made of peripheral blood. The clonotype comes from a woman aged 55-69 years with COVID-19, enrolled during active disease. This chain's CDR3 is CASRISQGNTEAFF. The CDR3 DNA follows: TGTGCCAGCAGAATTTCACAGGGGAACACTGAAGCTTTCTTT.